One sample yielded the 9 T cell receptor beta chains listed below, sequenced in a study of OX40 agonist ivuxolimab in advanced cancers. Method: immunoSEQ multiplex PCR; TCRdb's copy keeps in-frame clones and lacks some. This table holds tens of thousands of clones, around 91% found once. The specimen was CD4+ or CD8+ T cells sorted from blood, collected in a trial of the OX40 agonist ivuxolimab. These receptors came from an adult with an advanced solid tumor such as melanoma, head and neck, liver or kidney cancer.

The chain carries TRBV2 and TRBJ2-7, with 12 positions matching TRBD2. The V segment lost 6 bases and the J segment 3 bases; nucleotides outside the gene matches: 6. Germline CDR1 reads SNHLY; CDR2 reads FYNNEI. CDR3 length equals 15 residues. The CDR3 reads CASRIGLAGFYEQYF. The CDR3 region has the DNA TGTGCCAGCAGAATCGGACTAGCGGGGTTCTACGAGCAGTACTTC.

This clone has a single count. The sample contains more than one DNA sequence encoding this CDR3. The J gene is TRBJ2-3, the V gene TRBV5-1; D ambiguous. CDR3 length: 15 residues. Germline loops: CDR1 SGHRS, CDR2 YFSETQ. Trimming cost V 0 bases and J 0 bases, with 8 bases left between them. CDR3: CASSLAGTSTDTQYF. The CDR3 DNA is TGCGCCAGCAGCTTGGCAGGTACTAGCACAGATACGCAGTATTTT.

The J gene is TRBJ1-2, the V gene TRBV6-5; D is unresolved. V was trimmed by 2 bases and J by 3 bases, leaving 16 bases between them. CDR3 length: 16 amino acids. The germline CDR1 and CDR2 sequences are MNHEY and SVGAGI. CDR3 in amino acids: CASSYDEGSIYYGYTF. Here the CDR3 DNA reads TGTGCCAGCAGTTACGATGAAGGCTCAATCTACTATGGCTACACCTTC.

Here the CDR3 DNA reads TGTGCCAGCAGTCGACAGGGGAGGGGCACTGAAGCTTTCTTT. Translated: CASSRQGRGTEAFF. The chain uses TRBV28 and TRBJ1-1; 8 nucleotides agree with TRBD1. This CDR3 region has 14 residues. In germline, CDR1 is MDHEN, CDR2 SYDVKM. Losses at the gene ends were 5 bases for V and 4 bases for J; bases not matched to a gene: 6.

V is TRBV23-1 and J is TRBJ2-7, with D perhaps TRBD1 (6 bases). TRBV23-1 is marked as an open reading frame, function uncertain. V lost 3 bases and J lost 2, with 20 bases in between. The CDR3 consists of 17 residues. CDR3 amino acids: CASSQTVGQLPTYEQYF. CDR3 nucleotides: TGCGCCAGCAGTCAGACCGTAGGACAGCTTCCGACCTACGAGCAGTACTTC.

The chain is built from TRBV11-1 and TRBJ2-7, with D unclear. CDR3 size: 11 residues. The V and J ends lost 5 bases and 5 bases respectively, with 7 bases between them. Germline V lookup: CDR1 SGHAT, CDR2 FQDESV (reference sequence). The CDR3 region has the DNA TGTGCCAGCAGCAGGCGTGACGAGCAGTACTTC. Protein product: CASSRRDEQYF.

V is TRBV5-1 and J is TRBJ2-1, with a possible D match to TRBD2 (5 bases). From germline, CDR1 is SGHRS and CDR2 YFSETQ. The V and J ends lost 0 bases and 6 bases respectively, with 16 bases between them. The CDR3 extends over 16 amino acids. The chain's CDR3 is CASSLAGLRSVNEQFF. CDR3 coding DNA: TGCGCCAGCAGCTTGGCCGGACTGCGTTCCGTCAATGAGCAGTTCTTC.

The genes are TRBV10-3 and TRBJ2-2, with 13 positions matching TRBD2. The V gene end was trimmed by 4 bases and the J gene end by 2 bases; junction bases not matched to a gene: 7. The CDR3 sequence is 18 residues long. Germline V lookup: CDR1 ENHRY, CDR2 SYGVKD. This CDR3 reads CAISGGLAGRINTGELFF. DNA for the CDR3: TGTGCCATCAGTGGGGGACTAGCGGGGAGAATCAACACCGGGGAGCTGTTTTTT.

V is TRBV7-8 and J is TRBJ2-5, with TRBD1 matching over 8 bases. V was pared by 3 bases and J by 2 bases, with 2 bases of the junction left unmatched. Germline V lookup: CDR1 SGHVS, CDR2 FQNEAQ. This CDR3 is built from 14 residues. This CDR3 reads CASSLNRGQETQYF. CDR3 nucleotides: TGTGCCAGCAGCTTGAACAGGGGGCAAGAGACCCAGTACTTC.